This entry concerns a single T cell receptor (beta chain). The sample is drawn from a study of shared clonotypes between healthy human individuals. Measured with immunoSEQ multiplex PCR; TCRdb has only the in-frame clones, and not every one. This table has about 2.3 million clones, around 92% appearing once. CDR1 KGHSH and CDR2 LQKENI come from the germline V gene. J lost 4 bases, V lost 4 bases, and 1 base had no gene match. The CDR3 extends over 13 amino acids. Splitting of CD4+ cells produced CD45RA+ naive and CD45RA-negative memory subsets. The V call is TRBV18, the J call TRBJ2-1, with 7 bases that match TRBD2. Source material: naive CD4+ T cells from PBMCs. Sample subset: CD45RA+ positively selected. This clonotype was sampled from a man aged 18 to 29 in good health. Some clones in this sample may be carry-over from other donors' samples. CDR3 DNA sequence: TGTGCCAGCTCACGGCGGGAGTACAATGAGCAGTTCTTC. It yields the protein CASSRREYNEQFF.